These 12 T cell receptor beta chains originate from one sample sequenced in a study of shared clonotypes between healthy human individuals. Naive CD8 cells were CD45RO-negative, positively selected for CCR7, excluding terminally differentiated effector memory CD45RA+ cells. The protocol was immunoSEQ multiplex PCR, while the TCRdb copy is restricted to in-frame clones and leaves out a portion. The data contain fewer than 1 million clones, approximately 96% of them singletons. Sequences were obtained from naive CD8+ T cells sorted from blood. The origin of the receptors is a man under 40 in good health.

V gene TRBV25-1 combines with J gene TRBJ2-2; the match to TRBD2 covers 14 bases. Germline assignment: CDR1 MGHDK and CDR2 SYGVNS. This CDR3 has 18 amino acids. The V and J ends lost 4 bases and 5 bases, in that order; junction bases with no gene match: 9. CDR3 loop: CASSVTGLAGENTGELFF. CDR3 in DNA: TGTGCCAGCAGTGTCACGGGACTAGCGGGAGAAAATACCGGGGAGCTGTTTTTT. The full variable domain, in which reference TRBV25-1 and TRBJ2-2 provide the parts outside the CDR3, is EADIYQTPRYLVIGTGKKITLECSQTMGHDKMYWYQQDPGMELHLIHYSYGVNSTEKGDLSSESTVSRIRTEHFPLTLESARPSHTSQYLCASSVTGLAGENTGELFFGEGSRLTVL.

The rearrangement links TRBV4-1 to TRBJ2-2; no clear D. The length of the CDR3 is 13 residues. Germline-derived CDR1 and CDR2 are MGHRA and YSYEKL. V was pared by 9 bases and J by 0 bases, with 8 bases between. The CDR3 spells CASSRANTGELFF. In DNA, the CDR3 is TGCGCCAGTTCACGGGCGAACACCGGGGAGCTGTTTTTT.

The genes are TRBV15 and TRBJ2-1; D is possibly TRBD1 or TRBD2 (5 bases each). Germline assignment: CDR1 LNHNV and CDR2 YYDKDF (reference sequence). CDR3 length equals 15 residues. V lost 0 bases, J lost 6 bases, and 12 bases lay in between. CDR3 region: CATSRDLGAGNEQFF. In nucleotides, the CDR3 is TGTGCCACCAGCAGAGATTTAGGGGCGGGCAATGAGCAGTTCTTC.

The J gene is TRBJ2-3, the V gene TRBV7-8; D is possibly TRBD2 (5 bases). CDR3 length: 15 amino acids. V lost 6 bases to trimming and J lost 2 bases, with 15 bases between them. Germline assignment: CDR1 SGHVS and CDR2 FQNEAQ. CDR3 coding DNA: TGTGCCAGCAGTCGAGAACCCGGGATCACAGATACGCAGTATTTT. Translating it yields CASSREPGITDTQYF. Complete variable domain (other parts from reference TRBV7-8 and TRBJ2-3): GAGVSQSPRYKVAKRGQDVALRCDPISGHVSLFWYQQALGQGPEFLTYFQNEAQLDKSGLPSDRFFAERPEGSVSTLKIQRTQQEDSAVYLCASSREPGITDTQYFGPGTRLTVL.

The chain has TRBV5-4 and TRBJ1-1, with D maybe TRBD1 (5 bases). Trimming removed 5 bases at V and 4 bases at J, with 15 bases between. Germline V gene lookup returns CDR1 SGHNT and CDR2 YYREEE (reference sequence). The CDR3 has 14 residues. The CDR3 DNA is TGTGCCAGCAGGCCCGGGACCGGGGGCACTGAAGCTTTCTTT. It specifies CASRPGTGGTEAFF. The full variable domain, completed using reference TRBV5-4 and TRBJ1-1, is ETGVTQSPTHLIKTRGQQVTLRCSSQSGHNTVSWYQQALGQGPQFIFQYYREEENGRGNFPPRFSGLQFPNYSSELNVNALELDDSALYLCASRPGTGGTEAFFGQGTRLTVV.

The rearrangement joins TRBV6-1 to TRBJ2-1; D possibly corresponds to TRBD2 (5 bases). The length of the CDR3 is 19 residues. The V and J ends lost 1 base and 4 bases respectively, with 23 bases between them. The V gene's germline CDR1 is MNHNS and CDR2 SASEGT. As DNA, the CDR3 is TGTGCCAGCAGTGAAGGGCGAGGGAGCGGAGGCCGGCGGTACAATGAGCAGTTCTTC. Its translation: CASSEGRGSGGRRYNEQFF.

This clone came up once. V usage is TRBV4-1 and J usage is TRBJ1-5; 10 bases align to TRBD1. Per the germline V gene, CDR1 is MGHRA and CDR2 is YSYEKL. This CDR3 contains 16 residues. J was trimmed by 6 bases and V by 3 bases; bases with no gene match: 8. The DNA of the CDR3 is TGCGCCAGCAGCCATGATCGGACAGGGGGAATTCAGCCCCAGCATTTT. Amino acid sequence: CASSHDRTGGIQPQHF.

The V and J genes are TRBV2 and TRBJ1-2; D is unclear. Trimming cost V 2 bases and J 4 bases, with 8 bases left between them. Per the germline V gene, CDR1 is SNHLY and CDR2 is FYNNEI. The CDR3 has 13 amino acids. CDR3 sequence reads: CASSEWASYGYTF. The CDR3 nucleotides are TGTGCCAGCAGTGAATGGGCCTCCTATGGCTACACCTTC. The full variable domain, completed using reference TRBV2 and TRBJ1-2, is EPEVTQTPSHQVTQMGQEVILRCVPISNHLYFYWYRQILGQKVEFLVSFYNNEISEKSEIFDDQFSVERPDGSNFTLKIRSTKLEDSAMYFCASSEWASYGYTFGSGTRLTVV.

The rearrangement joins TRBV15 to TRBJ2-7; D perhaps matches TRBD1 (6 bases). CDR3 length equals 14 residues. Germline V lookup: CDR1 LNHNV, CDR2 YYDKDF (reference sequence). The germline V and J ends were trimmed by 3 bases and 1 base, with 10 bases remaining between them. The CDR3 loop reads CATSSTRGSYEQYF. The CDR3 DNA reads as TGTGCCACCAGCAGTACTAGGGGGTCCTACGAGCAGTACTTC.

The V call is TRBV18, the J call TRBJ2-2, with a possible D match to TRBD2 (6 bases). Germline V CDR1 and CDR2: KGHSH, LQKENI. The CDR3 extends over 12 amino acids. V dropped 8 bases and J dropped 4 bases, with 8 bases sitting between them. Here the CDR3 reads CASRDFTGELFF. DNA for the CDR3: TGTGCCAGCCGGGACTTCACCGGGGAGCTGTTTTTT. The whole variable domain, remainder taken from reference TRBV18 and TRBJ2-2, is NAGVMQNPRHLVRRRGQEARLRCSPMKGHSHVYWYRQLPEEGLKFMVYLQKENIIDESGMPKERFSAEFPKEGPSILRIQQVVRGDSAAYFCASRDFTGELFFGEGSRLTVL.

J is TRBJ1-3 and V is TRBV30; D is ambiguous. V was shortened by 1 base and J by 2 bases, with 3 bases between the two germline ends. Germline V gene lookup returns CDR1 GTSNPN and CDR2 SVGIG (reference sequence). CDR3 size: 12 residues. CDR3 amino acids: CAWSDPGNTIYF. For the CDR3, the DNA is TGTGCCTGGAGTGACCCTGGAAACACCATATATTTT.

CDR3 in amino acids: CASSLAGNTGELFF. The CDR3 DNA sequence: TGCGCCAGCAGCTTGGCCGGCAACACCGGGGAGCTGTTTTTT. The chain combines TRBV5-1 with TRBJ2-2; no definite D call. Trimming cost V 0 bases and J 2 bases, with 5 bases left between them. The germline V gene encodes CDR1 SGHRS and CDR2 YFSETQ. This CDR3 has 14 residues.